The rows below give T cell receptor beta chains drawn from one sample of a study of blood T cell repertoires in COVID-19. TCRdb's copy holds only in-frame clones and misses some; the assay was immunoSEQ multiplex PCR. In the table there are 55,000 to 85,000 clones, about nine tenths of which are singletons. Input material: peripheral blood. Source of these receptors: a woman aged 18-35 years with acute or convalescent COVID-19. The CDR3 runs from the conserved cysteine through the conserved F or W. The D gene is left open where the match is weak. Size tells how often a clone was seen (once, few, many) or the class of an expanded clone, and some rows leave it out.

size	J	D	V	DNA	CDR3
-	TRBJ1-4	-	TRBV12-3/TRBV12-4	TGTGCCAGCAGGGCCGCAACTAATGAAAAACTGTTTTTT	CASRAATNEKLFF
once	TRBJ2-3	-	TRBV5-5	TGTGCCAGCAGCTTTGGGGGGAGCGATTTCACAGATACGCAGTATTTT	CASSFGGSDFTDTQYF
medium-sized	TRBJ2-5	-	TRBV12-3/TRBV12-4	TGTGCCAGCAGTCTAAGAGTGGAGACCCAGTACTTC	CASSLRVETQYF
-	TRBJ1-6	-	TRBV28	TGTGCCAGCCGCGGCCAGAGATCTAATTCACCCCTCCACTTT	CASRGQRSNSPLHF
-	TRBJ2-1	TRBD2	TRBV4-1	TGCGCCAGCAGCCAGTCTAGCGGGGGGGCCTACAATGAGCAGTTCTTC	CASSQSSGGAYNEQFF
few	TRBJ1-5	TRBD1	TRBV4-1	TGCGCCAGCAGCCAAGATCGGACAGGGGATAGCAATCAGCCCCAGCATTTT	CASSQDRTGDSNQPQHF
-	TRBJ2-1	TRBD2	TRBV25-1	TGTGCCAGCAGTGAATTAGGACTAGCGGGATACAATGAGCAGTTCTTC	CASSELGLAGYNEQFF
-	TRBJ2-3	-	TRBV2	TGTGCCAGCAGTGGACAGTTGCAGGGGACGCAGTATTTT	CASSGQLQGTQYF
-	TRBJ2-1	TRBD2	TRBV5-1	TGCGCCAGCAGCTTGGAAGCGGGAGGCTTCGATGAGCAGTTCTTC	CASSLEAGGFDEQFF
-	TRBJ2-1	-	TRBV5-1	TGCGCCAGCAGCTTCGGAGTTGGCTCCTACAATGAGCAGTTCTTC	CASSFGVGSYNEQFF
-	TRBJ2-3	TRBD1	TRBV28	TGTGCCAGCAGTTCCTTAAGGGGACAGGGAGTCCCCACAGATACGCAGTATTTT	CASSSLRGQGVPTDTQYF
few	TRBJ1-6	-	TRBV2	TGTGCCAGCAACAACCAGGGAAGGTATAATTCACCCCTCCACTTT	CASNNQGRYNSPLHF
-	TRBJ1-2	TRBD1	TRBV19	TGTGCCAGTAGTATAGGACCCGGGACAGGGGCCTACACCTTC	CASSIGPGTGAYTF
-	TRBJ2-2	-	TRBV7-2	TGTGCCAGCAGCTCTGGGACATGGAACACCGGGGAGCTGTTTTTT	CASSSGTWNTGELFF
few	TRBJ1-1	-	TRBV6-5	TGTGCCAGCCGACAGAACACTGAAGCTTTCTTT	CASRQNTEAFF
-	TRBJ2-7	-	TRBV2	TGTGCCAGCACCCCCGGGAGTGTGAACAGGGGGGGTGAGGAGCAGTACTTC	CASTPGSVNRGGEEQYF
-	TRBJ2-7	-	TRBV7-2	TGTGCCAGCAGCTTGGGAGCTAGGGTCGGCGGGCCGGCGCAGGAGCAGTACTTC	CASSLGARVGGPAQEQYF
few	TRBJ1-2	-	TRBV9	TGTGCCAGCAGCGTAGTATTACAGGGAAATGGCTACACCTTC	CASSVVLQGNGYTF
-	TRBJ1-2	-	TRBV30	TGTGCCTGGAGCCAACAGGGCTATGGCTACACCTTC	CAWSQQGYGYTF
-	TRBJ1-3	-	TRBV5-5	TGTGCCAGCAGCGGGTCCAGGGCCTCTGGAAACACCATATATTTT	CASSGSRASGNTIYF
-	TRBJ1-6	TRBD1	TRBV7-2	TGTGCCAGCAGCTTAGTAGGACAGGGGTATAATTCACCCCTCCACTTT	CASSLVGQGYNSPLHF
once	TRBJ1-5	-	TRBV19	TGTGCCAGTAGTTTCGCTGGGGCCCGGGATCAGCCCCAGCATTTT	CASSFAGARDQPQHF
-	TRBJ2-3	-	TRBV10-3	TGTGCCATCAGCGCCGACTACCCTAGCACAGATACGCAGTATTTT	CAISADYPSTDTQYF
-	TRBJ2-1	-	TRBV9	TGTGCCAGCAGCGAGAGGGGGAAATACAATGAGCAGTTCTTC	CASSERGKYNEQFF
-	TRBJ2-2	-	TRBV12-3/TRBV12-4	TGTGCCAGCCTCAGGACAGACACCGGGGAGCTGTTTTTT	CASLRTDTGELFF